Following are 7 T cell receptor beta chains from one sample sequenced in a study of blood T cell repertoires in COVID-19. Sequenced by immunoSEQ multiplex PCR; TCRdb stores in-frame clones only, minus some. The sample lists about 60,000 clones, 70% to 85% occurring once. The sample was peripheral blood. Receptor source: a woman in her 70s with acute or convalescent COVID-19.

The CDR3 sequence: CASSAVVNTEAFF. Here the CDR3 DNA reads TGTGCCAGCTCAGCAGTGGTGAACACTGAAGCTTTCTTT. The chain is built from TRBV18 and TRBJ1-1, with D unclear. This CDR3 region has 13 residues. Trimming took 5 bases from V and 0 from J, leaving 7 bases between them. The germline CDR1 and CDR2 sequences are KGHSH and LQKENI.

In DNA, the CDR3 is TGTGCCAGCAGCTTAGCCGCGGCGAGATACAATGAGCAGTTCTTC. Residues: CASSLAAARYNEQFF. The chain is built from TRBV7-2 and TRBJ2-1; no definite D call. This CDR3 contains 15 residues. V gave up 0 bases and J gave up 4 bases, with 10 bases separating them. The germline gives CDR1 SGHTA, CDR2 FQGNSA.

J is TRBJ2-3 and V is TRBV19; 10 positions agree with TRBD1. The V segment lost 5 bases and the J segment 0 bases; nucleotides outside the gene matches: 8. The CDR3 has 17 amino acids. CDR1 is LNHDA, CDR2 SQIVND, per germline (reference sequence). This chain's CDR3 is CASSSPRDRGSTDTQYF. Here the CDR3 DNA reads TGTGCCAGTAGTTCGCCCCGGGACAGGGGTAGCACAGATACGCAGTATTTT.

In this sample, this clone turned up once. The chain has TRBV7-9 and TRBJ2-7, with TRBD1 as a possible D gene (5 bases). The CDR3 is made up of 14 amino acids. V was shortened by 5 bases and J by 5 bases, with 16 bases between the two germline ends. The germline gives CDR1 SEHNR, CDR2 FQNEAQ (reference sequence). The CDR3, as DNA: TGTGCCAGCAGCACCACAGGTTTTGGGGACGAGCAGTACTTC. The encoded protein is CASSTTGFGDEQYF.

This clone was seen once. The chain is built from TRBV28 and TRBJ1-5; 7 bases line up with TRBD1. Germline values: CDR1 MDHEN, CDR2 SYDVKM. The ends lost 5 bases at V and 7 bases at J; junction bases unmatched: 11. The CDR3 has 15 residues. CDR3 sequence (DNA): TGTGCCAGCAGTCTAATGACAGGGAATGGGCAGCCCCAGCATTTT. Protein: CASSLMTGNGQPQHF.

The chain is built from TRBV21-1 and TRBJ1-2; TRBD1, the table's D call, was not compared with the DNA. TRBV21-1 is noted as a pseudogene. The CDR3 sequence is 13 residues long. The CDR3 DNA reads as TGTGCCAGCAGCAAAGGACAGGGCTATGGCTACACCTTC. This gives the protein CASSKGQGYGYTF.

V usage is TRBV30 and J usage is TRBJ1-1, with no clear D. This CDR3 has 14 residues. V shed 0 bases and J shed 5 bases, with 13 bases lying between them. Germline CDR1 reads GTSNPN; CDR2 reads SVGIG (reference sequence). CDR3 in DNA: TGTGCCTGGAGTGTCGGCGGTCCGGGGACTGAAGCTTTCTTT. This codes for CAWSVGGPGTEAFF.